A selection of T cell receptor beta chains follows, all from one sample in a study of blood T cell repertoires in COVID-19. Repertoires were generated with immunoSEQ multiplex PCR, while TCRdb's copy carries only in-frame clones and drops some. This table holds over 300,000 clones, 90% found once. The sample taken for sequencing was peripheral blood. The receptors shown here come from a man aged 18-30 years with active or convalescent COVID-19. The conserved cysteine and the conserved F or W are not part of the CDR3 here. Each record gives: J gene, V gene, CDR3 length, CDR3 protein.

>TRBJ2-1|TRBV3-1/TRBV3-2|15
ASSQGGGGRRGNEQF
>TRBJ1-1|TRBV3-1/TRBV3-2|11
ASRIGQGAEAF
>TRBJ1-2|TRBV5-5|17
ASSLAGGSELNYNYGYT
>TRBJ2-5|TRBV5-6|16
ASSPRLAGGRDQETQY
>TRBJ1-1|TRBV28|13
ASSLVGGGNTEAF
>TRBJ2-5|TRBV27|11
ASSLLGDVTQY
>TRBJ2-1|TRBV7-3|14
ASSPLVGTGKNEQF
>TRBJ2-3|TRBV19|13
ASSSDRGQADTQY
>TRBJ2-2|TRBV30|13
AWSVRLAGTGELF
>TRBJ2-3|TRBV11-2|13
ASSLMAYSTDTQY
>TRBJ2-7|TRBV5-1|13
ASSRSGTVSYEQY
>TRBJ1-4|TRBV5-1|12
ASSLAQVNEKLF
>TRBJ2-7|TRBV6-1|13
ASSDLSGGSYEQY
>TRBJ2-2|TRBV18|13
ASSPRELWTGELF
>TRBJ2-5|TRBV7-9|13
ASSFPRGYQETQY
>TRBJ2-4|TRBV2|16
ASSYDRGRYLAKNIQY
>TRBJ2-3|TRBV19|15
ASSIWRGEGLTDTQY
>TRBJ1-2|TRBV24-1|13
ATSEGQGAPYGYT
>TRBJ2-1|TRBV9|14
ASSVLAPSRYNEQF
>TRBJ1-2|TRBV6-5|11
ASRRGQNYGYT
>TRBJ1-4|TRBV2|12
ASTADRRSEKLF
>TRBJ1-6|TRBV27|14
ASSFTTPRGVLALH
>TRBJ2-7|TRBV5-1|11
ASSLEGDYEQY
>TRBJ1-1|TRBV7-9|12
ASSLLQGNTEAF
>TRBJ2-7|TRBV7-8|13
ASSFLRSGSYEQY
>TRBJ2-2|TRBV28|12
ASNTLGGTGELF
>TRBJ2-7|TRBV9|13
ASSPPSGRTYEQY
>TRBJ2-1|TRBV7-9|18
ASSTGRTLGLAGGWDEQF
>TRBJ1-3|TRBV11-2|13
ASSLEGRFGNTIY
>TRBJ1-2|TRBV4-1|12
ASSPPRTNYGYT
>TRBJ2-7|TRBV27|11
ASSLAEGYGQY
>TRBJ2-1|TRBV28|11
ATLRGGGVWQF
>TRBJ2-3|TRBV29-1|15
SVEESGLAGLRDTQY
>TRBJ1-2|TRBV28|12
ASTPGGARFGYT
>TRBJ1-2|TRBV7-3|15
ASSLRPGGDRVSGYT
>TRBJ2-7|TRBV4-3|12
ASSRMGQAGEQY
>TRBJ2-7|TRBV5-1|13
ASSLWDRGNYEQY
>TRBJ1-2|TRBV4-3|13
ASSQRSGGSNGYT
>TRBJ2-5|TRBV7-2|14
ASSLVLAGGTETQY
>TRBJ1-5|TRBV4-2|11
ASSQDLNQPQH
>TRBJ1-2|TRBV7-9|13
ASSPTKTANYGYT
>TRBJ1-1|TRBV27|12
ASSPARENTEAF
>TRBJ1-4|TRBV9|12
ASSWGGSNEKLF
>TRBJ2-7|TRBV28|15
ASTPGGGATRAYEQY
>TRBJ1-5|TRBV29-1|17
SVEDGGGAGRYSNQPQH
>TRBJ1-2|TRBV29-1|11
SVPGEGIRGYT
>TRBJ2-7|TRBV13|13
ASSRERDRAYEQY
>TRBJ1-5|TRBV7-9|13
ASSADRNGNQPQH
>TRBJ2-7|TRBV4-1|13
ASSITSGGTYEQY
>TRBJ1-4|TRBV14|11
ASSRDLREKLF
>TRBJ1-1|TRBV7-9|12
ASSDNLGNTEAF
>TRBJ1-4|TRBV11-2|13
ASSLYLQGNEKLF
>TRBJ2-5|TRBV19|13
ASSIIAGGRETQY